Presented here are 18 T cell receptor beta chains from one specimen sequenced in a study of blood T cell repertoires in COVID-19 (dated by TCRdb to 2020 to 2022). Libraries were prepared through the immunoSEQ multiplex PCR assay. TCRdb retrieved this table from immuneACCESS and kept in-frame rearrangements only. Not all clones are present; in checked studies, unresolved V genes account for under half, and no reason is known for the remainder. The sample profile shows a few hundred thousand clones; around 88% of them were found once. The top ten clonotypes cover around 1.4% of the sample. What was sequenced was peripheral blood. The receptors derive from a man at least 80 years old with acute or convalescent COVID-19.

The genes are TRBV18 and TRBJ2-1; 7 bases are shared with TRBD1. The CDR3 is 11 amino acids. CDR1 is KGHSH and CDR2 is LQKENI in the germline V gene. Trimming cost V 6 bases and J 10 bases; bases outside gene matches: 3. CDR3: CASSPGQEQFF. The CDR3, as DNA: TGTGCCAGCTCCCCGGGACAGGAGCAGTTCTTC.

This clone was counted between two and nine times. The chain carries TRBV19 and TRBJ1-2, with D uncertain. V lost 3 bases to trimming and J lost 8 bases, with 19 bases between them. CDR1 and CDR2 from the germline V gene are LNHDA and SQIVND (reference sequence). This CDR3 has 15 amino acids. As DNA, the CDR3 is TGTGCCAGTAGTATCATTAAGGAGGCAGTATACGGCTACACCTTC. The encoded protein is CASSIIKEAVYGYTF.

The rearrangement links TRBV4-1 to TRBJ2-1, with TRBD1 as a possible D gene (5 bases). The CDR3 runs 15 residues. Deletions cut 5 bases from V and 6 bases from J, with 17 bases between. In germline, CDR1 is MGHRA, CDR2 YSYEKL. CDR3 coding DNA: TGCGCCAGCAGCTCCGGACAACCTATTAGCAATGAGCAGTTCTTC. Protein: CASSSGQPISNEQFF.

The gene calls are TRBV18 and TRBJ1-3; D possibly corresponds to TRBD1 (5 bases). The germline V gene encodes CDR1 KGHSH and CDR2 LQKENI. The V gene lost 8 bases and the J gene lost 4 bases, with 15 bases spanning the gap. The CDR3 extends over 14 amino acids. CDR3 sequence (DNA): TGTGCCAGCCTCAGGAGGGGAGACGGAAACACCATATATTTT. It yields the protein CASLRRGDGNTIYF.

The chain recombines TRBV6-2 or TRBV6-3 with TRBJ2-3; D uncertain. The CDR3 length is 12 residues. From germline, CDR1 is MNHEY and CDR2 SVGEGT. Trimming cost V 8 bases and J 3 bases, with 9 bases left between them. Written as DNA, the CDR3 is TGTGCCAGCCGCCCTCCAACAGATACGCAGTATTTT. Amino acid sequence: CASRPPTDTQYF.

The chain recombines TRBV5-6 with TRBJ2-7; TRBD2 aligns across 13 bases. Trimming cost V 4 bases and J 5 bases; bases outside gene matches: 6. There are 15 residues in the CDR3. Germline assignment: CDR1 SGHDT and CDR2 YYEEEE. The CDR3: CASSVRLAGGHEQYF. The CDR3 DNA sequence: TGTGCCAGCAGCGTGAGACTAGCGGGGGGCCACGAGCAGTACTTC.

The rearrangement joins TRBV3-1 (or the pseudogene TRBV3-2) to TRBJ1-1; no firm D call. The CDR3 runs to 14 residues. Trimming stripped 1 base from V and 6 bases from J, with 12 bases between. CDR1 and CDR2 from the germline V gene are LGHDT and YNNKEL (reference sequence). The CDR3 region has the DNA TGTGCCAGCAGCCAAGGTTTAACAATCGCTGAAGCTTTCTTT. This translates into CASSQGLTIAEAFF.

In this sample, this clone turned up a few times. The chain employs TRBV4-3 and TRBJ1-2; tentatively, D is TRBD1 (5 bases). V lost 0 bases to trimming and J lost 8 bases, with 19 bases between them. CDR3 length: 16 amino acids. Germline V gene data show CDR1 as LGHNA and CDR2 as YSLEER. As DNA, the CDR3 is TGCGCCAGCAGCCAAGAGGGGGGACCGGGACTGAGAGGCTACACCTTC. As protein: CASSQEGGPGLRGYTF.

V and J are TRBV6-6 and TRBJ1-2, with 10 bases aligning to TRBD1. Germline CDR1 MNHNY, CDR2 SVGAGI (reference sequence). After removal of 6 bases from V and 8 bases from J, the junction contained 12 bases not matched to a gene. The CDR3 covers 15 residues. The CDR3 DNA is TGTGCCAGCAGCCGGAGGGGGACAGGGGAAGCGGGCTACACCTTC. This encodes CASSRRGTGEAGYTF.

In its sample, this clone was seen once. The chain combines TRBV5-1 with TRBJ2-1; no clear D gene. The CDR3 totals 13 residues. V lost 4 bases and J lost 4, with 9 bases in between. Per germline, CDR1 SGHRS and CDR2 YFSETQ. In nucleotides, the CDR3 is TGCGCCAGCAGCACGACTTATTACAATGAGCAGTTCTTC. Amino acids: CASSTTYYNEQFF.

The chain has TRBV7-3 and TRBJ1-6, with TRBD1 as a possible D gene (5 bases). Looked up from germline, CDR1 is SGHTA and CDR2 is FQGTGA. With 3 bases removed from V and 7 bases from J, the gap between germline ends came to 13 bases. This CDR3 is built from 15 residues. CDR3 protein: CASSLEGTTNSPLHF. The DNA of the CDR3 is TGTGCCAGCAGCTTGGAAGGGACTACCAATTCACCCCTCCACTTT.

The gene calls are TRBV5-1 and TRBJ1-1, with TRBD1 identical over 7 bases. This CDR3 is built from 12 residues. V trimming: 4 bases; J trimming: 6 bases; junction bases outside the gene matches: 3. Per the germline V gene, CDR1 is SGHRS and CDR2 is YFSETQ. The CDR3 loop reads CASSPQGAEAFF. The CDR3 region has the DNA TGCGCCAGCAGCCCCCAGGGGGCTGAAGCTTTCTTT. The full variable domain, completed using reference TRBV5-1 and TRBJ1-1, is KAGVTQTPRYLIKTRGQQVTLSCSPISGHRSVSWYQQTPGQGLQFLFEYFSETQRNKGNFPGRFSGRQFSNSRSEMNVSTLELGDSALYLCASSPQGAEAFFGQGTRLTVV.

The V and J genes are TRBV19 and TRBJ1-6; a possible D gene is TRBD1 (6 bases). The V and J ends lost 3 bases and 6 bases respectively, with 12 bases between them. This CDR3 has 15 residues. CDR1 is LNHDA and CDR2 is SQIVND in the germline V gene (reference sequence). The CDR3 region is CASSISGQSNSPLHF. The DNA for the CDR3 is TGTGCCAGTAGTATCTCTGGACAGTCTAATTCACCCCTCCACTTT.

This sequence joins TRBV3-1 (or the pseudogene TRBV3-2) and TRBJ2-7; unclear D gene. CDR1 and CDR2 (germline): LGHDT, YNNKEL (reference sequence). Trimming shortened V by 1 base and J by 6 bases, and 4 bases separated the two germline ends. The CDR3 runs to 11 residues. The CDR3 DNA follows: TGTGCCAGCAGCCAAGTTCGCGAGCAGTACTTC. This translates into CASSQVREQYF.

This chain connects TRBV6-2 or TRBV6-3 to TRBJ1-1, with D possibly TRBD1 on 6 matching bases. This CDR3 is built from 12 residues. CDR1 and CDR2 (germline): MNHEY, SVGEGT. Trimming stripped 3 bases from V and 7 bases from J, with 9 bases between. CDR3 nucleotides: TGTGCCAGCAGTTATAGGACAGATGAAGCTTTCTTT. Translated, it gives CASSYRTDEAFF.

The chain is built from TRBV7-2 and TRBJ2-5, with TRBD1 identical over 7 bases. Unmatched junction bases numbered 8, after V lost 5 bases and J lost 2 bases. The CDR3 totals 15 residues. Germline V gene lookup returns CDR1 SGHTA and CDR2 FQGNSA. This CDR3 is CASSHSTGDQETQYF. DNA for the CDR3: TGTGCCAGCAGCCATTCTACAGGGGATCAAGAGACCCAGTACTTC.

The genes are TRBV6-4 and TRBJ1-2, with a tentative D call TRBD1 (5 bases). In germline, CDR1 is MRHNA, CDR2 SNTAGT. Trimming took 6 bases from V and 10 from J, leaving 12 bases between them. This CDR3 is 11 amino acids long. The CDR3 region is CASRPRQLYTF. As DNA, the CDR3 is TGTGCCAGCAGGCCGAGACAGCTCTACACCTTC.

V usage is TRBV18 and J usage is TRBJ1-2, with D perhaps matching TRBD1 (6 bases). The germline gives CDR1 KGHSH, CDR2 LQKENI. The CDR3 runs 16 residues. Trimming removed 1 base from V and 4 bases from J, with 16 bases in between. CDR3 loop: CASSPQRQGFSYGYTF. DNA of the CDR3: TGTGCCAGCTCACCACAGAGGCAGGGGTTTTCCTATGGCTACACCTTC.